This is a list of T cell receptor beta chains from one sample in a study of cytomegalovirus exposure and HLA in healthy donors. Clones were read by immunoSEQ multiplex PCR, and TCRdb kept only the in-frame ones, dropping some. The sample gives some 130,000 clones, approximately 85% of which show up once; about 1.5% is in the top ten. The sample consisted of PBMCs. The source of these receptors is a woman in her 30s in good health and CMV-seronegative. Each CDR3 is given with its conserved first and last residue. A D gene is named only where the DNA matches it firmly. Clone sizes are given selectively: once, few, many, or a class where the clone is expanded.

D	V	size	J	DNA	CDR3
-	TRBV5-4	-	TRBJ2-6	TGTGCCAGCAGCTTGTTACTGGGGGCCAACGTCCTGACTTTC	CASSLLLGANVLTF
-	TRBV18	-	TRBJ2-2	TGTGCCAGCTCACCCGCGAACACCGGGGAGCTGTTTTTT	CASSPANTGELFF
-	TRBV6-5	-	TRBJ1-1	TGTGCCAGCAGTTACTCTCAGGGTGCTGAAGCTTTCTTT	CASSYSQGAEAFF
TRBD1	TRBV7-2	-	TRBJ1-2	TGTGCCAGCAGCTCCCGACAGGGGGCCTTCCATGGCTACACCTTC	CASSSRQGAFHGYTF
-	TRBV7-9	-	TRBJ1-4	TGTGCCAGCAGCTTGTTGGCCGAGGGCGGAAAACTGTTTTTT	CASSLLAEGGKLFF
-	TRBV15	-	TRBJ2-7	TGTGCCACCAGCTACATCGGGGGAGCCGCCTACGAGCAGTACTTC	CATSYIGGAAYEQYF
TRBD1	TRBV12-5	-	TRBJ2-7	TGTGCTAGTGGTTTGTCAGGGAAAGACAGGGCAGTCTCCTACGAGCAGTACTTC	CASGLSGKDRAVSYEQYF
TRBD1	TRBV9	-	TRBJ2-5	TGTGCCAGCAGCCTCGGGACAGGGAGGCCGGCCCAAGAGACCCAGTACTTC	CASSLGTGRPAQETQYF
-	TRBV7-3	few	TRBJ1-5	TGTGCCAGCAGCCCTAGAGTAGGCAGGGAGGTAAGTCAGCCCCAGCATTTT	CASSPRVGREVSQPQHF
-	TRBV10-3	-	TRBJ1-1	TGTGCCATCAGTGAGTGGGCAGGGGAGAACACTGAAGCTTTCTTT	CAISEWAGENTEAFF
-	TRBV5-1	-	TRBJ1-3	TGCGCCAGCAGCGCCCCCGAGGGCGGCCGTAACACCATATATTTT	CASSAPEGGRNTIYF
TRBD2	TRBV5-1	-	TRBJ2-3	TGCGCCAGCAGCTTGGTCCTAGCGGGAAACACAGATACGCAGTATTTT	CASSLVLAGNTDTQYF
TRBD1	TRBV27	-	TRBJ1-5	TGTGCCAGCAGGCCTATTTCCGGGACAGGTCTCAGGGGTGGCAATCAGCCCCAGCATTTT	CASRPISGTGLRGGNQPQHF
TRBD1	TRBV27	-	TRBJ1-1	TGTGCCAGCAGTTTAGGGACAGCCAGGAAAGCTTTCTTT	CASSLGTARKAFF
TRBD1	TRBV7-3	-	TRBJ2-3	TGTGCCAGCAGCTTGACAGGGTTTACAGATACGCAGTATTTT	CASSLTGFTDTQYF
-	TRBV7-6	few	TRBJ2-2	TGTGCCAGCAGCTTTGCAGGGGTGAGCGGGGAGCTGTTTTTT	CASSFAGVSGELFF
-	TRBV7-2	-	TRBJ1-6	TGTGCCAGCAGCTTATTAGCAGGGCAGAATTCACCCCTCCACTTT	CASSLLAGQNSPLHF
-	TRBV15	-	TRBJ1-1	TGTGCCACCAGCAGAGATCGTACAGCCACTGAAGCTTTCTTT	CATSRDRTATEAFF
-	TRBV6-5	-	TRBJ1-1	TGTGCCAGCAGTTACTCGGACAGCAAAATGGGGACTGAAGCTTTCTTT	CASSYSDSKMGTEAFF
-	TRBV25-1	few	TRBJ2-7	TGTGCCAGCAGCGGGGTAGGGTACTACGAGCAGTACTTC	CASSGVGYYEQYF
-	TRBV10-2	-	TRBJ1-1	TGCGCCAGCAGTGGACCAGGGTACATGAACACTGAAGCTTTCTTT	CASSGPGYMNTEAFF
-	TRBV9	-	TRBJ1-2	TGTGCCAGCAACCGCGGGGTAAGCCCCGATGGCTACACCTTC	CASNRGVSPDGYTF
TRBD1	TRBV5-1	few	TRBJ2-7	TGCGCCAGCAGACCGGAATGGGACAGCTCCTACGAGCAGTACTTC	CASRPEWDSSYEQYF
-	TRBV18	-	TRBJ1-1	TGTGCCAGCTCACCTATTGTTAGGGGCCCGAACACTGAAGCTTTCTTT	CASSPIVRGPNTEAFF
TRBD1	TRBV4-1	-	TRBJ1-1	TGCGCCAGCAGCCAAACACCTGACAGGGGGCGCACTGAAGCTTTCTTT	CASSQTPDRGRTEAFF
-	TRBV6-4	-	TRBJ1-2	TGTGCCAGCAGTCTACCAGGGTGGCCTAACTATGGCTACACCTTC	CASSLPGWPNYGYTF
-	TRBV2	-	TRBJ1-2	TGTGCCACCGATAACAGGGAATCGTACGGCTACACCTTC	CATDNRESYGYTF
-	TRBV27	-	TRBJ1-5	TGTGCCAGCAGACATTATAGCAATCAGCCCCAGCATTTT	CASRHYSNQPQHF
-	TRBV18	-	TRBJ1-1	TGTGCCAGCTCACCGAACAGGGACGGGCCTGAAGCTTTCTTT	CASSPNRDGPEAFF
-	TRBV2	-	TRBJ1-4	TGTGCCAGCAGTGATTTGGCTGGTGAAAAACTGTTTTTT	CASSDLAGEKLFF
-	TRBV6-6	-	TRBJ2-3	TGTGCCAGCAGGAGACTAGGGCTCACAGATACGCAGTATTTT	CASRRLGLTDTQYF
-	TRBV5-4	few	TRBJ1-4	TGTGCCAGCAGCACGGACAGCAATGAAAAACTGTTTTTT	CASSTDSNEKLFF
TRBD1	TRBV28	-	TRBJ2-7	TGTGCCAGCACGCTACCCGGGACAGACCCATACGAGCAGTACTTC	CASTLPGTDPYEQYF
TRBD1	TRBV19	-	TRBJ1-5	TGTGCCAGTAGTTTCGACAGGGACGGGAATCAGCCCCAGCATTTT	CASSFDRDGNQPQHF
-	TRBV2	-	TRBJ1-1	TGTGCCAGCAGTTACTATGAAGCTTTCTTT	CASSYYEAFF
TRBD1	TRBV15	-	TRBJ1-4	TGTGCCACCAGCCCGCGGACAGGTGCAACTAATGAAAAACTGTTTTTT	CATSPRTGATNEKLFF
-	TRBV4-2	-	TRBJ2-1	TGTGCCAGCAGCCAAGGCGTCGGTCTTGAGCAGTTCTTC	CASSQGVGLEQFF
TRBD1	TRBV28	-	TRBJ1-4	TGTGCCAGCAGTCCCGGACAGGGGGTCGGAAAACTGTTTTTT	CASSPGQGVGKLFF
TRBD1	TRBV28	-	TRBJ1-1	TGTGCCAGCAGTTCTCCAAACCCGGGACAGGGTTGGTCTACTCCTTGGACTGAAGCTTTCTTT	CASSSPNPGQGWSTPWTEAFF
-	TRBV7-3	once	TRBJ2-2	TGTGCCAGCAGCCGAACTAGCCCCGGGGAGCTGTTTTTT	CASSRTSPGELFF
TRBD2	TRBV7-2	-	TRBJ2-3	TGTGCCAGCAGCTTAGCGAGCGGGGGGGCAGATACGCAGTATTTT	CASSLASGGADTQYF
TRBD1	TRBV2	-	TRBJ2-7	TGTGCCAGCAGTTCTCCGGGACAGGTCTCCTACGAGCAGTACTTC	CASSSPGQVSYEQYF
-	TRBV11-2	few	TRBJ1-2	TGTGCCAGCAGCTTAGAGATGACAGGCTATGGCTACACCTTC	CASSLEMTGYGYTF
TRBD1	TRBV7-7	-	TRBJ2-7	TGTGCTAGCAGCTTAGACAGGGGGTACGAGCAGTACTTC	CASSLDRGYEQYF
TRBD1	TRBV7-9	-	TRBJ1-4	TGTGCCAGCAGCCGACCGGGGACAGCGAATGAAAAACTGTTTTTT	CASSRPGTANEKLFF
TRBD1	TRBV2	-	TRBJ2-2	TGTGCCAGCAGTGACTCCCGCCGGGACAGGGGGAACACCGGGGAGCTGTTTTTT	CASSDSRRDRGNTGELFF
-	TRBV4-2	-	TRBJ2-5	TGTGCCAGCAGCCAAGAAGGTGGCAGGCCCCAAGAGACCCAGTACTTC	CASSQEGGRPQETQYF
-	TRBV6-1	-	TRBJ2-7	TGTGCCAGCAGTGAAAGGGGTGGGCCGTACGAGCAGTACTTC	CASSERGGPYEQYF
-	TRBV7-2	few	TRBJ1-2	TGTGCCAGCAGCTTAGCCCGGACGGGATATGGCTACACCTTC	CASSLARTGYGYTF
-	TRBV5-1	-	TRBJ2-6	TGCGCCAGCAGCTTGGGGCCAGGGGTTACTGGGGCCAACGTCCTGACTTTC	CASSLGPGVTGANVLTF
TRBD1	TRBV7-9	few	TRBJ1-2	TGTGCCAGCAGCTTAGGGACAGGGGAGTACGGAGGCTACACCTTC	CASSLGTGEYGGYTF
-	TRBV2	-	TRBJ2-1	TGTGCCAGCAGGTCATCAGGGGTGGCGGGGGCCGACAATGAGCAGTTCTTC	CASRSSGVAGADNEQFF
-	TRBV2	-	TRBJ1-2	TGTGCCTCACGGAGGGCTCTGGCTAACTATGGCTACACCTTC	CASRRALANYGYTF
-	TRBV10-3	-	TRBJ1-5	TGTGCCATCAGTGAGCGAGGGAATAGCAATCAGCCCCAGCATTTT	CAISERGNSNQPQHF
TRBD2	TRBV15	-	TRBJ2-1	TGTGCCACCAGCAGAGATCCTAGCGGCAGCTCCTACAATGAGCAGTTCTTC	CATSRDPSGSSYNEQFF
-	TRBV2	-	TRBJ1-4	TGTGCCAGCAGTGGACAGTCTAATGAAAAACTGTTTTTT	CASSGQSNEKLFF
-	TRBV23-1	once	TRBJ1-6	TGCGCCAGCAGTCATAGAGTATTGGGACAAGATAATTCACCCCTCCACTTT	CASSHRVLGQDNSPLHF